Sequencing of this TCR beta chain was carried out in a study of cytomegalovirus exposure and HLA in healthy donors. From germline, CDR1 is MGHRA and CDR2 YSYEKL. This CDR3 comprises 15 residues. J was trimmed by 0 bases and V by 0 bases; bases with no gene match: 2. Likely unrecorded immune exposures existed in these nominally healthy donors. Primers for the PCR totalled 60 Vbeta and 13 Jbeta. The method was immunoSEQ multiplex PCR; TCRdb's version includes in-frame clones alone and lacks a portion of them. The data contain about 200,000 clones, 86% of them singletons. This clonotype was obtained from a woman between 25 and 40 years old in good health and CMV-seronegative. The rearrangement uses TRBV4-1 and TRBJ2-7; 7 bases are a match to TRBD1. The specimen was PBMCs. The CDR3 DNA is TGCGCCAGCAGCCAAGAAGGGGGCCTCTCCTACGAGCAGTACTTC. Translation: CASSQEGGLSYEQYF.